One sample yielded the 12 T cell receptor beta chains listed below, sequenced in a study of blood T cell repertoires in COVID-19 (dated by TCRdb to about 2020). The method was the immunoSEQ multiplex PCR assay. This immuneACCESS table, as held by TCRdb, lists in-frame sequences with V and J called but not all clones. Of the missing ones, under half trace to an unresolved V gene in checked studies; the others have no known cause. Within this sample are 200,000 to 250,000 clones, with 88% of them counted one time only. The ten largest account for under 3% of the sample. The specimen sequenced was PBMCs or T cells enriched from blood (not recorded which). These TCRs come from a woman aged 25 to 39 who had recovered from COVID-19.

The chain links TRBV19 to TRBJ2-4; TRBD1 agrees at 9 bases. This CDR3 is built from 19 residues. Germline assignment: CDR1 LNHDA and CDR2 SQIVND (reference sequence). Trimming at V came to 2 bases and at J to 0 bases, leaving 11 bases not matched to a gene. The DNA for the CDR3 is TGTGCCAGTAGTATAAAGGACAGGGGAAGGGGTTTAGCCAAAAACATTCAGTACTTC. It yields the protein CASSIKDRGRGLAKNIQYF. Filled out from reference TRBV19 and TRBJ2-4, the complete variable domain reads DGGITQSPKYLFRKEGQNVTLSCEQNLNHDAMYWYRQDPGQGLRLIYYSQIVNDFQKGDIAEGYSVSREKKESFPLTVTSAQKNPTAFYLCASSIKDRGRGLAKNIQYFGAGTRLSVL.

V and J are TRBV4-1 and TRBJ2-3; TRBD2 matches at 12 bases. The V gene's germline CDR1 is MGHRA and CDR2 YSYEKL. The CDR3 is made up of 15 amino acids. J lost 6 bases, V lost 2 bases, and 3 bases had no gene match. CDR3 DNA sequence: TGCGCCAGCAGCCAACTAGCGGGGGGGCAGGATACGCAGTATTTT. It codes for CASSQLAGGQDTQYF.

This clone has more than one count but fewer than ten. The chain links TRBV5-6 to TRBJ2-1; TRBD2 might be the D (6 bases). The V gene's germline CDR1 is SGHDT and CDR2 YYEEEE. Trimming took off 4 bases at V and 3 bases at J, with 20 bases between the two ends. The CDR3 spans 17 residues. This chain's CDR3 is CASSPKEGLTFYNEQFF. The DNA for the CDR3 is TGTGCCAGCAGCCCGAAGGAGGGGCTGACCTTCTACAATGAGCAGTTCTTC.

The chain carries TRBV12-5 and TRBJ2-2, with TRBD2 identical over 13 bases. J gave up 3 bases and V 1 base, and 17 bases lay outside the gene matches. The CDR3 runs to 22 residues. CDR1 is LGHNT and CDR2 is FRNRAP in the germline V gene. CDR3 in amino acids: CASGLGTRGGLAGYLDTGELFF. The CDR3 DNA follows: TGTGCTAGTGGTTTGGGAACCAGGGGGGGACTAGCGGGGTATCTTGACACCGGGGAGCTGTTTTTT. Full variable domain (missing parts from reference TRBV12-5 and TRBJ2-2): DARVTQTPRHKVTEMGQEVTMRCQPILGHNTVFWYRQTMMQGLELLAYFRNRAPLDDSGMPKDRFSAEMPDATLATLKIQPSEPRDSAVYFCASGLGTRGGLAGYLDTGELFFGEGSRLTVL.

This clone has just one count. The J gene is TRBJ1-1, the V gene TRBV5-1; 11 nucleotides agree with TRBD1. The CDR3 consists of 16 residues. Losses at the gene ends were 4 bases for V and 0 bases for J; bases not matched to a gene: 5. The germline gives CDR1 SGHRS, CDR2 YFSETQ. CDR3 sequence: CASSARDRGMNTEAFF. In nucleotides, the CDR3 is TGCGCCAGCAGCGCGCGGGACAGGGGGATGAACACTGAAGCTTTCTTT.

In nucleotides, the CDR3 is TGCGCCAGCAGCCAACCCGAGACAACGGCCCGATATTTT. Amino acids: CASSQPETTARYF. This chain links TRBV4-1 with TRBJ1-3; D remains unclear. CDR1 is MGHRA, CDR2 YSYEKL, per germline. V shed 2 bases and J shed 15 bases, with 17 bases lying between them. The CDR3 length is 13 residues.

The chain combines TRBV7-9 with TRBJ2-5; 7 bases agree with TRBD1. The CDR3 contains 14 residues. Losses at the gene ends were 5 bases for V and 5 bases for J; bases not matched to a gene: 8. Germline V gene data show CDR1 as SEHNR and CDR2 as FQNEAQ (reference sequence). The CDR3 DNA reads as TGTGCCAGCAGCCATTCACAGGGGCGCGAGACCCAGTACTTC. Amino acids: CASSHSQGRETQYF.

This sequence joins TRBV4-2 and TRBJ1-3; tentatively, D is TRBD1 (5 bases). Germline values: CDR1 LGHNA, CDR2 YNFKEQ. The CDR3 loop spans 20 amino acids. Trimming left V 0 bases short and J 0 bases short, with 21 bases between. CDR3 in amino acids: CASSQDFGPPGYLSGNTIYF. Written as DNA, the CDR3 is TGTGCCAGCAGCCAAGATTTTGGGCCCCCAGGGTACCTCTCTGGAAACACCATATATTTT.

The CDR3 coding sequence is TGTGCCAGCAGCGTAGGGACAGGGGTGGGAAACACCATATATTTT. Its protein product is CASSVGTGVGNTIYF. J is TRBJ1-3 and V is TRBV9; 9 bases fit TRBD1. Trimming took 0 bases from V and 4 from J; bases not matched to a gene: 2. This CDR3 comprises 15 residues. Germline-derived CDR1 and CDR2 are SGDLS and YYNGEE.

The chain links TRBV4-3 to TRBJ2-3; 8 positions agree with TRBD1. V was clipped by 3 bases and J by 0 bases; unmatched bases: 8. Germline V lookup: CDR1 LGHNA, CDR2 YSLEER. CDR3 length equals 17 residues. CDR3 amino acids: CASSQQDRVISTDTQYF. The CDR3 DNA reads as TGCGCCAGCAGCCAGCAGGACAGGGTAATTAGCACAGATACGCAGTATTTT.

This chain links TRBV4-1 with TRBJ2-5; TRBD1 aligns across 8 bases. Germline lookup yields CDR1 MGHRA and CDR2 YSYEKL. This CDR3 region has 15 residues. After removal of 4 bases from V and 0 bases from J, the junction contained 4 bases not matched to a gene. The CDR3 sequence: CASSRTTGDQETQYF. CDR3 coding DNA: TGCGCCAGCAGCCGAACGACAGGGGACCAAGAGACCCAGTACTTC.

The V gene is TRBV9, the J gene TRBJ1-6, with TRBD1 matching 9 bases. CDR1 and CDR2 (germline): SGDLS, YYNGEE. The CDR3 length is 15 residues. V trimming: 3 bases; J trimming: 7 bases; junction bases outside the gene matches: 5. In nucleotides, the CDR3 is TGTGCCAGCAGCGGAAGACAGGGGGGGAATTCACCCCTCCACTTT. Translation gives CASSGRQGGNSPLHF. Variable domain in full (rest from reference TRBV9 and TRBJ1-6): DSGVTQTPKHLITATGQRVTLRCSPRSGDLSVYWYQQSLDQGLQFLIQYYNGEERAKGNILERFSAQQFPDLHSELNLSSLELGDSALYFCASSGRQGGNSPLHFGNGTRLTVT.